This TCR beta chain emerged from a study of T cells after posttransplantation cyclophosphamide. Losses at the gene ends were 4 bases for V and 5 bases for J; bases not matched to a gene: 8. Per germline, CDR1 SGHKS and CDR2 YYEKEE (reference sequence). The CDR3 covers 14 residues. This clone was seen repeatedly, ten times or more. The assay was immunoSEQ multiplex PCR, and TCRdb's table has in-frame clones only and misses some. The sample was found to contain over 45,000 clones, and every one recurs. The TCR was taken from a man between 40 and 49 years old in good health, CMV-negative, and a related stem cell transplant donor. The sample consisted of PBMCs. This chain uses TRBV5-5 with TRBJ1-1, with 7 bases fitting TRBD1. The CDR3, as DNA: TGTGCCAGCAGCCTCCGGGACAGAGGGACTGAAGCTTTCTTT. Encoded protein: CASSLRDRGTEAFF.